The T cell receptor beta chain described here comes from a study of blood T cell repertoires in COVID-19. Study in general: T cells, B-cell-depleted T cells, or PBMCs supplied cDNA or gDNA.

Profiling relied on immunoSEQ multiplex PCR, and the TCRdb table lists in-frame clones only, not all of them. The repertoire holds about 130,000 clones, 70% to 80% seen once, with less than 5% in the top ten. In germline, CDR1 is MNHEY, CDR2 SVGAGI. This CDR3 is built from 14 residues. Trimming removed 6 bases from V and 9 bases from J, with 21 bases in between. The sequenced sample was peripheral blood. This TCR was sampled from a woman in her 70s with COVID-19, enrolled during active disease. The chain joins TRBV6-5 to TRBJ2-7, with a weak D call TRBD1 (5 bases). The CDR3 region has the DNA TGTGCCAGCAGGGGTTCAGGGTTCTTAACGGGGCAGTACTTC. Protein sequence: CASRGSGFLTGQYF.